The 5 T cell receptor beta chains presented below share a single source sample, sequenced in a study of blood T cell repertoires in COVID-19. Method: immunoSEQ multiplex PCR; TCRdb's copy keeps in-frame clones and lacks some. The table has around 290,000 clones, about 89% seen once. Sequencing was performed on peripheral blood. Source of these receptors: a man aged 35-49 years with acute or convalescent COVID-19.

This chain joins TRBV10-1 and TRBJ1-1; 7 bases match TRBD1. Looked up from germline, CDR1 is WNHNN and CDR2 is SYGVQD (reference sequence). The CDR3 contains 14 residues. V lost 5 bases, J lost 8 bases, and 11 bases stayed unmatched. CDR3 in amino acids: CASSLGTEGFEAFF. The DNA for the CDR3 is TGCGCCAGCAGTTTAGGGACAGAAGGATTCGAAGCTTTCTTT.

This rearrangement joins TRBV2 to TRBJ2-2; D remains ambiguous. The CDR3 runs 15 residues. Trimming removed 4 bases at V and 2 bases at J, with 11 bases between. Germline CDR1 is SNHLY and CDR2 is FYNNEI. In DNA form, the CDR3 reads TGTGCCAGCAGTGGAGGTATCAGAAACACCGGGGAGCTGTTTTTT. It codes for CASSGGIRNTGELFF.

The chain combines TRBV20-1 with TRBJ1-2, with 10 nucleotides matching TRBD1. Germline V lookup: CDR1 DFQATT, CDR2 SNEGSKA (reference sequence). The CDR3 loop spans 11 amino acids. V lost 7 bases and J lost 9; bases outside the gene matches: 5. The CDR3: CSVPGQGRYTF. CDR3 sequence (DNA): TGCAGTGTTCCGGGACAGGGGCGCTACACCTTC.

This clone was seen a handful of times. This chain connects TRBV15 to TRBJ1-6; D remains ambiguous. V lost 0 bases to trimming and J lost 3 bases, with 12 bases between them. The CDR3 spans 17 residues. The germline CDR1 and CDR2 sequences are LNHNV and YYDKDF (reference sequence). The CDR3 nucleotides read TGTGCCACCAGCAGAGATCGGCGGGGATTCTATAATTCACCCCTCCACTTT. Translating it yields CATSRDRRGFYNSPLHF.

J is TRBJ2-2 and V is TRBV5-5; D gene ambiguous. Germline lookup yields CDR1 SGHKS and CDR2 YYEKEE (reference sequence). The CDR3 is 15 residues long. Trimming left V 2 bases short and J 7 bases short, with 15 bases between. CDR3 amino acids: CASSFTILDGGELFF. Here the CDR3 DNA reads TGTGCCAGCAGCTTCACTATACTCGACGGCGGGGAGCTGTTTTTT.